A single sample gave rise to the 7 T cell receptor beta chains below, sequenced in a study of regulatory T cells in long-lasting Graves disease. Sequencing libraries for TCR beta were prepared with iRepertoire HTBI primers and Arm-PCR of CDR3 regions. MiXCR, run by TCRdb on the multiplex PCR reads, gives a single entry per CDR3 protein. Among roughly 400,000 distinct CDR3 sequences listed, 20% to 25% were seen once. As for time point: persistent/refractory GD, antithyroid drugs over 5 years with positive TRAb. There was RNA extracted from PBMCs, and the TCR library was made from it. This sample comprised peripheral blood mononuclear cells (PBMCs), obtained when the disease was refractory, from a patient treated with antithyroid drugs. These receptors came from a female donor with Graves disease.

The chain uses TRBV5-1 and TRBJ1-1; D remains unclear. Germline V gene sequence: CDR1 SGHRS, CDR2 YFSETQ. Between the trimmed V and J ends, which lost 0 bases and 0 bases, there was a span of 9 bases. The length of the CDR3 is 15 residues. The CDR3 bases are TGCGCCAGCAGCTTGGCCCCGGGCATGAACACTGAAGCTTTCTTT. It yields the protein CASSLAPGMNTEAFF.

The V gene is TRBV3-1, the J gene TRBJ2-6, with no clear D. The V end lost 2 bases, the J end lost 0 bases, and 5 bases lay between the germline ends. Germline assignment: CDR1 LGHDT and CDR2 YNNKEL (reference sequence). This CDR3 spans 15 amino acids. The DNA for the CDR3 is TGTGCCAGCAGCCAACCTCCCTCTGGGGCCAACGTCCTGACTTTC. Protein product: CASSQPPSGANVLTF.

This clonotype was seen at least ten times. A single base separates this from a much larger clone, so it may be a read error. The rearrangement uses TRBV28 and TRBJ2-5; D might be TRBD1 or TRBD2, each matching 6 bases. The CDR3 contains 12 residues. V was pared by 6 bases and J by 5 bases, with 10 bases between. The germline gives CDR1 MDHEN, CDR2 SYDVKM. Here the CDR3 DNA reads TGTGCCAGCAGCGTAGGGGGGGAGACCCAGTACTTC. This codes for CASSVGGETQYF. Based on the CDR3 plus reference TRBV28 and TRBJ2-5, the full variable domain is DVKVTQSSRYLVKRTGEKVFLECVQDMDHENMFWYRQDPGLGLRLIYFSYDVKMKEKGDIPEGYSVSREKKERFSLILESASTNQTSMYLCASSVGGETQYFGPGTRLLVL.

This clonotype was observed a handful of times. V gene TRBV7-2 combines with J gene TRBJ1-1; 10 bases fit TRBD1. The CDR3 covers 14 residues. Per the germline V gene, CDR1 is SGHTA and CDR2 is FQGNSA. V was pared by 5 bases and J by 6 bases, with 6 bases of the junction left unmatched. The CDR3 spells CASSLGGTGAEAFF. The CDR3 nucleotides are TGTGCCAGCAGCCTAGGTGGGACAGGGGCTGAAGCTTTCTTT.

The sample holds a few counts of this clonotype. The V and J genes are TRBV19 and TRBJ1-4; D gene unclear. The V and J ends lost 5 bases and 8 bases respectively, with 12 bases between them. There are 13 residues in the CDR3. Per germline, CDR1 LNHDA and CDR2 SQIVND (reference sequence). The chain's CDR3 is CASSGRFKEKLFF. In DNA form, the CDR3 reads TGTGCCAGTAGTGGAAGGTTTAAAGAAAAACTGTTTTTT.

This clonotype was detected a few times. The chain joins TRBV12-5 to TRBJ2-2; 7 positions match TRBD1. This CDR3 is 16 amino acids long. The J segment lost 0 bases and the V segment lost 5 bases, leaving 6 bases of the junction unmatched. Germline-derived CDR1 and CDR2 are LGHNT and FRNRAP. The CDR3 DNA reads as TGTGCTAGTGGTCATCACAGGGGCCCGAACACCGGGGAGCTGTTTTTT. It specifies CASGHHRGPNTGELFF.

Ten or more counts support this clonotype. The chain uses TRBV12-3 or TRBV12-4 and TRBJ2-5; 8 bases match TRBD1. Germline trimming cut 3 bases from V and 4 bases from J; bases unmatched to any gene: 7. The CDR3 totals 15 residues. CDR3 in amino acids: CASSFGRGRRETQYF. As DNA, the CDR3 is TGTGCCAGCAGTTTCGGCAGGGGGCGCCGAGAGACCCAGTACTTC.